A selection of T cell receptor beta chains follows, all from one sample in a study of cytomegalovirus exposure and HLA in healthy donors. TCRdb's table, derived via immunoSEQ multiplex PCR, lists solely in-frame clones and lacks some. The data hold over 130,000 clones, with roughly 88% observed a single time. The sequenced material came from PBMCs. The source of these receptors is a woman between 40 and 50 years old in good health and CMV-seronegative. The conserved cysteine and the conserved F or W are not part of the CDR3 here. Some rows mark clone size as missing; the rest say once, few, many or name a class of expanded clone.

V: TRBV7-9
size: once
J: TRBJ2-5
CDR3: SSSSSGVQETQY

V: TRBV7-9
size: -
J: TRBJ1-1
CDR3: SSSPYGQGKTF

V: TRBV4-2
size: -
J: TRBJ2-3
CDR3: ASSQGASGRGRSDTQY

V: TRBV4-1
size: -
J: TRBJ2-1
CDR3: ASSQHGQAGASEQF

V: TRBV7-9
size: -
J: TRBJ2-1
CDR3: SSSSDRDEQF

V: TRBV4-3
size: -
J: TRBJ2-2
CDR3: ASSPSLAGDAAGELF

V: TRBV5-1
size: -
J: TRBJ1-2
CDR3: ASSLAYSVYGYT

V: TRBV6-4
size: -
J: TRBJ2-7
CDR3: ASSDFLAGRSYEQY

V: TRBV19
size: -
J: TRBJ2-5
CDR3: ASSTRGRGRYQETQY

V: TRBV5-1
size: -
J: TRBJ2-5
CDR3: ASRDRGGPKAETQY

V: TRBV7-6
size: -
J: TRBJ2-5
CDR3: ASSSHAGNQETQY

V: TRBV28
size: -
J: TRBJ1-1
CDR3: ASHRDRTREAF

V: TRBV5-1
size: -
J: TRBJ2-2
CDR3: ASSFAGQNTGELF

V: TRBV6-1
size: -
J: TRBJ1-5
CDR3: ASSVISNQPQH

V: TRBV27
size: -
J: TRBJ2-7
CDR3: AAGLAGAWEQY

V: TRBV5-8
size: -
J: TRBJ2-7
CDR3: ASSGGSAAYEQY

V: TRBV6-1
size: -
J: TRBJ2-2
CDR3: ASSQTGTNTGELF

V: TRBV19
size: -
J: TRBJ2-1
CDR3: ASSISSGSSYNEQF

V: TRBV6-6
size: -
J: TRBJ1-4
CDR3: ASSSSGTALEKLF